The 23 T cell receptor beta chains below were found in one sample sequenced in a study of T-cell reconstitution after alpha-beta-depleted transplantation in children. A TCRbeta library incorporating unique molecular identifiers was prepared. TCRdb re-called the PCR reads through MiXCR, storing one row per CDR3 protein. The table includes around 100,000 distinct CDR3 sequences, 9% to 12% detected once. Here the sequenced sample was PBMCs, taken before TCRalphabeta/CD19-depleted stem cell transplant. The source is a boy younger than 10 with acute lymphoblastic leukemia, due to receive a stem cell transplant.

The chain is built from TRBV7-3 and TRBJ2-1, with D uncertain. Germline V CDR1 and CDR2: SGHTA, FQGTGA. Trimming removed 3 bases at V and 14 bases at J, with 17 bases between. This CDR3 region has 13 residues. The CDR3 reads CASSLGKDLPEFF. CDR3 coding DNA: TGTGCCAGCAGCTTGGGAAAGGATCTACCCGAGTTCTTC.

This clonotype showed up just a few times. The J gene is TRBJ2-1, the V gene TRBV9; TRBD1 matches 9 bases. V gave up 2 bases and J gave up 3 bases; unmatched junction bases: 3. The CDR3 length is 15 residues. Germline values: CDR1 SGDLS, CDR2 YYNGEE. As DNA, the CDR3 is TGTGCCAGCAGCGTCACAGGGGGCTACTACAATGAGCAGTTCTTC. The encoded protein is CASSVTGGYYNEQFF.

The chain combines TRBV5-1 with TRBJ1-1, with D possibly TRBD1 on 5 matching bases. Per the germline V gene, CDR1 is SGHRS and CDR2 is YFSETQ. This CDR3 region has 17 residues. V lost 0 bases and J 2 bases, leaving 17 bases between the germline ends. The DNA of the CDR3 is TGCGCCAGCAGCTTGGCCAATTTGAGACAGCTAAACACTGAAGCTTTCTTT. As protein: CASSLANLRQLNTEAFF.

The CDR3 DNA reads TGTGCCAGCAGTCGGACCCCGCGGACTGAAGCTTTCTTT. Protein: CASSRTPRTEAFF. This chain connects TRBV6-1 to TRBJ1-1; no clear D. The CDR3 spans 13 residues. Germline V lookup: CDR1 MNHNS, CDR2 SASEGT. Trimming removed 5 bases at V and 5 bases at J, with 12 bases between.

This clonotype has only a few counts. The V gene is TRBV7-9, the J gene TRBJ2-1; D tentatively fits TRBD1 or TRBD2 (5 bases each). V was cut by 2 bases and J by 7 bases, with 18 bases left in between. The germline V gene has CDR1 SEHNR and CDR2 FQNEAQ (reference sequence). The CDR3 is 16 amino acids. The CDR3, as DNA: TGTGCCAGCAGCTTAATCTCCGGGACGGTGAGGAATGAGCAGTTCTTC. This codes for CASSLISGTVRNEQFF.

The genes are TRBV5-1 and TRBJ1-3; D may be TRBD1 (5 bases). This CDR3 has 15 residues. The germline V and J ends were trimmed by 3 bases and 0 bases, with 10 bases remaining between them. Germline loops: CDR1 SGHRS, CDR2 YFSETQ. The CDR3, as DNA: TGCGCCAGCAGCTGGGGACGGAGCTCTGGAAACACCATATATTTT. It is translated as CASSWGRSSGNTIYF. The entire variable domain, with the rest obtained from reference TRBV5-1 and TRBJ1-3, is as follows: KAGVTQTPRYLIKTRGQQVTLSCSPISGHRSVSWYQQTPGQGLQFLFEYFSETQRNKGNFPGRFSGRQFSNSRSEMNVSTLELGDSALYLCASSWGRSSGNTIYFGEGSWLTVV.

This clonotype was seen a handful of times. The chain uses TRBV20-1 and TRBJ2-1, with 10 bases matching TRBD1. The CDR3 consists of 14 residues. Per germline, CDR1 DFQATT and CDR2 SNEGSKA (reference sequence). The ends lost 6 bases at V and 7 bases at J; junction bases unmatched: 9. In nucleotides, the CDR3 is TGCAGTGCCGGGACAGGGGCGCGTAAGAATGAGCAGTTCTTC. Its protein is CSAGTGARKNEQFF.

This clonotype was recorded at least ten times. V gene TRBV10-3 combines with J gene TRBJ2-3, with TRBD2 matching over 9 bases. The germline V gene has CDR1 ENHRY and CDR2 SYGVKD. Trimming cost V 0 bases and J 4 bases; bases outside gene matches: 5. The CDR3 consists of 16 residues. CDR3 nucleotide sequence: TGTGCCATCAGTGAGTCGGCTAGCGGGGCTTCAGATACGCAGTATTTT. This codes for CAISESASGASDTQYF.

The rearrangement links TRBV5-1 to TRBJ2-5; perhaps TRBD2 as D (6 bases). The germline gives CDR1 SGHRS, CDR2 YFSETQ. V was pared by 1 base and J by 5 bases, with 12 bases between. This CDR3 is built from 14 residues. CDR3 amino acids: CASSLKSGRETQYF. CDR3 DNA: TGCGCCAGCAGCTTGAAGTCAGGGAGGGAGACCCAGTACTTC.

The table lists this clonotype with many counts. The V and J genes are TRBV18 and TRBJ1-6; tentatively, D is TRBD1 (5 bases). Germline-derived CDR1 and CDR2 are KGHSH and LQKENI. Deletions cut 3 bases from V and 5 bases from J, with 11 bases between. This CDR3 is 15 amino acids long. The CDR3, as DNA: TGTGCCAGCTCACCCGGGGGACTCCATAATTCACCCCTCCACTTT. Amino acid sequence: CASSPGGLHNSPLHF.

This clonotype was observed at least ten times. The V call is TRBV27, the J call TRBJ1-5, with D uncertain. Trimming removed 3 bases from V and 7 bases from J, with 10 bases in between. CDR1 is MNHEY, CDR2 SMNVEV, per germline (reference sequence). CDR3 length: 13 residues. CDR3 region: CASSFGFGQPQHF. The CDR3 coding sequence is TGTGCCAGCAGTTTCGGGTTTGGGCAGCCCCAGCATTTT.

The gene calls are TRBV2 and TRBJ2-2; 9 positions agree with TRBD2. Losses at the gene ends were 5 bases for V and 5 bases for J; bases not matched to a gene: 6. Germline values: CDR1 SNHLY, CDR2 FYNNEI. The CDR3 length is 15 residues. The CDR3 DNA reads TGTGCCAGCAGTCGACGCGGGGGGGGGACCGGGGAGCTGTTTTTT. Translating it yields CASSRRGGGTGELFF.

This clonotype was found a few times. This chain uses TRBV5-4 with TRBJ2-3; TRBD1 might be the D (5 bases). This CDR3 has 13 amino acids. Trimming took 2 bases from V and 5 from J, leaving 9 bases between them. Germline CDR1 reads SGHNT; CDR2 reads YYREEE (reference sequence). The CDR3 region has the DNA TGTGCCAGCAGCTTTCAAGGGGAAGATACGCAGTATTTT. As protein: CASSFQGEDTQYF.

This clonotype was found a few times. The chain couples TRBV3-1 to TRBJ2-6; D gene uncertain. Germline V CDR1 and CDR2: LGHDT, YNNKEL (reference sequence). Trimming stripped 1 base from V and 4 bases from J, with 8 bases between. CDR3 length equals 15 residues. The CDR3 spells CASSQAGAGANVLTF. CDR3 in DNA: TGTGCCAGCAGCCAAGCTGGTGCGGGGGCCAACGTCCTGACTTTC.

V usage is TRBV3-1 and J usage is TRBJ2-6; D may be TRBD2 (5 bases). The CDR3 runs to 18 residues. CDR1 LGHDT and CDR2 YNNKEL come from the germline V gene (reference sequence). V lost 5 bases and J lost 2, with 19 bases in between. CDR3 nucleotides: TGTGCCAGCAGCTCATCTACACGGACTGCGCCTGGGGCCAACGTCCTGACTTTC. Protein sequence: CASSSSTRTAPGANVLTF. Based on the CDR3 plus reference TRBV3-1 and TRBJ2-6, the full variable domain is DTAVSQTPKYLVTQMGNDKSIKCEQNLGHDTMYWYKQDSKKFLKIMFSYNNKELIINETVPNRFSPKSPDKAHLNLHINSLELGDSAVYFCASSSSTRTAPGANVLTFGAGSRLTVL.

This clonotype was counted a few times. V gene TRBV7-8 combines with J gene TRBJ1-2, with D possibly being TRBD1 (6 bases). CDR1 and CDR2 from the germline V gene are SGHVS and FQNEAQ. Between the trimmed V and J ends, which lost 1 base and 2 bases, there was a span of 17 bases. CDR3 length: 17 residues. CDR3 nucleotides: TGTGCCAGCAGCTTAGATCTGGGTGGTCAGGGGAACTATGGCTACACCTTC. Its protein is CASSLDLGGQGNYGYTF.

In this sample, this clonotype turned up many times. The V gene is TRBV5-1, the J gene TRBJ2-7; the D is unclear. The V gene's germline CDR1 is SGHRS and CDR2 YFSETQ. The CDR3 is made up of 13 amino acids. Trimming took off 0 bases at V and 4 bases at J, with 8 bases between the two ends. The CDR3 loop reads CASSLGLFYEQYF. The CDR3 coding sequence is TGCGCCAGCAGCTTGGGTTTGTTTTACGAGCAGTACTTC.

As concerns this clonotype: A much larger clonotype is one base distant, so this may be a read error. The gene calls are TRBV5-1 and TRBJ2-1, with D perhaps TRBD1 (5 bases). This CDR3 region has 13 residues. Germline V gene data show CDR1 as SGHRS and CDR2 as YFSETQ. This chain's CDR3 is CPSSLPGQGEQFF. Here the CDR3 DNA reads TGCCCCAGCAGCTTGCCGGGTCAGGGTGAGCAGTTCTTC.

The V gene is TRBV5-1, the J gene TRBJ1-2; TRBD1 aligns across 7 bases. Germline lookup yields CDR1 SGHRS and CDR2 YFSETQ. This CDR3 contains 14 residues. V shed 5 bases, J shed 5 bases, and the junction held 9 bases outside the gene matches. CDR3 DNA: TGCGCCAGCAGAAAAACAGGGGTTCTATATGGCTACACCTTC. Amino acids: CASRKTGVLYGYTF.

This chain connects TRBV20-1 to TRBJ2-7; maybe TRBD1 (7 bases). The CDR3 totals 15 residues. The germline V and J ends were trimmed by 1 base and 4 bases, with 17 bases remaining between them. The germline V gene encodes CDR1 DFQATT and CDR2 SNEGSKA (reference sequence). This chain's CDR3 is CSARVAGGSRYEQYF. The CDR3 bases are TGCAGTGCTAGAGTTGCAGGGGGGAGTAGGTACGAGCAGTACTTC.

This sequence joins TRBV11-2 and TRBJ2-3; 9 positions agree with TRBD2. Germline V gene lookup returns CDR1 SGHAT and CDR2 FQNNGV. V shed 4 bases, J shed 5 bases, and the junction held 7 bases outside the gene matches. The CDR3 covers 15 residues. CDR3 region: CASSYGTSRRDTQYF. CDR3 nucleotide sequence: TGTGCCAGCAGCTATGGGACTAGCCGGAGAGATACGCAGTATTTT.

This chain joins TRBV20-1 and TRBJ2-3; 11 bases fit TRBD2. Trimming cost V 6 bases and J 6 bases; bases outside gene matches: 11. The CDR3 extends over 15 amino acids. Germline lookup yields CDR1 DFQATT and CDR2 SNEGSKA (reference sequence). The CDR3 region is CSATLAGDFGDTQYF. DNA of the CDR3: TGCAGTGCAACACTAGCGGGAGATTTTGGGGATACGCAGTATTTT.

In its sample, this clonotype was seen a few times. The CDR3, as DNA: TGTGCCAGCAGCCTTACCGGGACAGGGGCCGAGCAGTACTTC. This gives the protein CASSLTGTGAEQYF. This chain connects TRBV7-2 to TRBJ2-7; 10 positions agree with TRBD1. The V segment lost 5 bases and the J segment 6 bases; nucleotides outside the gene matches: 7. This CDR3 is built from 14 residues. Germline V lookup: CDR1 SGHTA, CDR2 FQGNSA.